The 6 T cell receptor beta chains below were found in one sample sequenced in a study of shared clonotypes between healthy human individuals. Using immunoSEQ multiplex PCR, the repertoire was profiled, and TCRdb retains in-frame clones only, with some absent. The data contain some 2.1 million clones, roughly 96% of them singletons. Sequencing was done on a sample of naive CD4+ T cells sorted from blood. Indicated subset: CD45RA+ positively selected. These receptors originate from a man younger than 35 in good health.

The V and J genes are TRBV18 and TRBJ1-2, with D maybe TRBD1 (6 bases). Germline V gene lookup returns CDR1 KGHSH and CDR2 LQKENI. CDR3 size: 12 residues. V was pared by 3 bases and J by 8 bases, with 10 bases between. The DNA for the CDR3 is TGTGCCAGCTCACCGGCAGGGGTCGGCTACACCTTC. Amino acids: CASSPAGVGYTF.

The rearrangement links TRBV27 to TRBJ2-3; possibly TRBD1 for D (5 bases). The CDR3 runs 11 residues. The germline V gene encodes CDR1 MNHEY and CDR2 SMNVEV (reference sequence). Trimming cost V 3 bases and J 14 bases, with 12 bases left between them. The CDR3 DNA sequence: TGTGCCAGCAGTTTTGCGACAGTGCTGTATTTT. This gives the protein CASSFATVLYF.

The V and J genes are TRBV5-1 and TRBJ1-3, with 8 bases fitting TRBD1. The germline CDR1 and CDR2 sequences are SGHRS and YFSETQ. This CDR3 spans 16 amino acids. Trimming took 4 bases from V and 0 from J; bases not matched to a gene: 6. This chain's CDR3 is CASSRQGYDSGNTIYF. DNA for the CDR3: TGCGCCAGCAGCCGACAGGGGTACGACTCTGGAAACACCATATATTTT.

For this clone: Other nucleotide sequences in the sample specify the same CDR3. This chain links TRBV5-1 with TRBJ2-2, with no clear D. Germline V lookup: CDR1 SGHRS, CDR2 YFSETQ. Trimming removed 2 bases at V and 2 bases at J, with 4 bases between. The CDR3 is 13 residues long. CDR3 DNA: TGCGCCAGCAGCTTCGACAACACCGGGGAGCTGTTTTTT. Translation: CASSFDNTGELFF.

V gene TRBV2 combines with J gene TRBJ2-1, with a weak D call TRBD2 (5 bases). CDR1 SNHLY and CDR2 FYNNEI come from the germline V gene. Trimming stripped 4 bases from V and 0 bases from J, with 13 bases between. CDR3 length: 16 amino acids. DNA of the CDR3: TGTGCCAGCAGTGGGCGAGGGCCTAGCTCCTACAATGAGCAGTTCTTC. Residues: CASSGRGPSSYNEQFF.

This clone was detected only once. This sample includes further DNA sequences coding for the same CDR3. The chain employs TRBV7-9 and TRBJ2-3, with D uncertain. The CDR3 consists of 13 residues. Deletions cut 5 bases from V and 1 base from J, with 7 bases between. Germline lookup yields CDR1 SEHNR and CDR2 FQNEAQ (reference sequence). The DNA for the CDR3 is TGTGCCAGCAGCCCCCGAGGCACAGATACGCAGTATTTT. It encodes CASSPRGTDTQYF. The entire variable domain, with the rest obtained from reference TRBV7-9 and TRBJ2-3, is as follows: DTGVSQNPRHKITKRGQNVTFRCDPISEHNRLYWYRQTLGQGPEFLTYFQNEAQLEKSRLLSDRFSAERPKGSFSTLEIQRTEQGDSAMYLCASSPRGTDTQYFGPGTRLTVL.